This TCR beta chain came from a study of cytotoxic CD8 clonotypes in ibrutinib-treated CLL. The study's findings and limits: Rare overall, public clonotypes shrank or held steady under therapy. Sampling of sustained-remission and progressing patients occurred at differing times. Baseline clonality exceeded age-matched healthy donors and tracked circulating CD8+ T-cell counts.

Here immunoSEQ multiplex PCR was the method, and the copy in TCRdb shows in-frame clones only, minus some. The sample holds about 130,000 clones, roughly three quarters seen once. This clone was counted only a few times. Its antigen is unknown. The CDR3 has 11 residues. Germline CDR1 is GTSNPN and CDR2 is SVGIG (reference sequence). V lost 0 bases to trimming and J lost 14 bases, with 11 bases between them. This TCR derives from a human donor with chronic lymphocytic leukemia. This chain uses TRBV30 with TRBJ2-1; D is undetermined. Source: PBMCs, taken after 12 months of ibrutinib treatment. This CDR3 is CAWSVSPVEFF. The CDR3 coding sequence is TGTGCCTGGAGTGTGTCTCCCGTTGAGTTCTTC.